Listed here are 29 T cell receptor beta chains from one sample, sequenced in a study of T cells in Graves' hyperthyroidism and ophthalmopathy. Amplification targeted TCR beta CDR3 regions from RNA transcripts. A first-round RT-PCR of the TCR CDR3 used the HTBI primer set. TCRdb reprocessed the multiplex PCR reads via MiXCR and lists one record per CDR3 protein. The sample includes hundreds of thousands of distinct CDR3 sequences, less than 15% of them seen just once. Sequences were obtained from blood. The receptors originated from a woman aged 18-29 years with Graves' hyperthyroidism.

The sample holds many counts of this clonotype. The genes are TRBV15 and TRBJ1-4; 8 nucleotides line up with TRBD1. Germline trimming cut 8 bases from V and 0 bases from J; bases unmatched to any gene: 5. The CDR3 sequence is 15 residues long. Germline CDR1 LNHNV, CDR2 YYDKDF (reference sequence). The chain's CDR3 is CATRQGRSTNEKLFF. As DNA, the CDR3 is TGTGCCACCCGACAGGGGCGCTCAACTAATGAAAAACTGTTTTTT.

The V and J genes are TRBV5-1 and TRBJ2-6; no clear D gene. From germline, CDR1 is SGHRS and CDR2 YFSETQ. V lost 2 bases and J 1 base, leaving 7 bases between the germline ends. The CDR3 covers 15 residues. CDR3 amino acids: CASSFWSSGANVLTF. The CDR3 coding sequence is TGCGCCAGCAGCTTCTGGTCGTCTGGGGCCAACGTCCTGACTTTC.

J is TRBJ1-4 and V is TRBV20-1; no definite D call. The germline gives CDR1 DFQATT, CDR2 SNEGSKA (reference sequence). V lost 6 bases to trimming and J lost 7 bases, with 18 bases between them. The CDR3 is made up of 14 amino acids. The CDR3 nucleotides read TGCAGTGCCTCCCGGACCGATGCGATTGAAAAACTGTTTTTT. It encodes CSASRTDAIEKLFF.

The CDR3 region is CSAAGLKTGELFF. The DNA for the CDR3 is TGCAGTGCTGCCGGACTTAAAACCGGGGAGCTGTTTTTT. V is TRBV20-1 and J is TRBJ2-2; possibly TRBD2 for D (5 bases). From germline, CDR1 is DFQATT and CDR2 SNEGSKA (reference sequence). The CDR3 is 13 residues long. The V end was cut by 5 bases, the J end by 5 bases, with 12 bases between.

This clonotype was observed many times. The genes are TRBV3-1 and TRBJ2-2; no clear D. Per germline, CDR1 LGHDT and CDR2 YNNKEL (reference sequence). The ends were cut back, 4 bases at V and 5 bases at J, with 5 bases in the middle. The CDR3 covers 12 residues. CDR3 amino acids: CASSRRTGELFF. In DNA form, the CDR3 reads TGTGCCAGCAGCCGAAGGACCGGGGAGCTGTTTTTT.

This clonotype was seen ten or more times. The chain employs TRBV6-5 and TRBJ1-1; 12 positions agree with TRBD1. The germline V gene has CDR1 MNHEY and CDR2 SVGAGI. This CDR3 region has 16 residues. Trimming took 1 base from V and 7 from J; bases not matched to a gene: 7. CDR3 in amino acids: CASSYFSGTGGNEAFF. DNA for the CDR3: TGTGCCAGCAGTTACTTTTCCGGGACAGGGGGCAATGAAGCTTTCTTT.

This clonotype has only one observation. The rearrangement links TRBV29-1 to TRBJ1-3; D remains unclear. Germline V gives CDR1 SQVTM, CDR2 ANQGSEA. Trimming removed 5 bases at V and 2 bases at J, with 7 bases between. CDR3 length equals 12 residues. CDR3 residues: CSVLAPGNTIYF. The CDR3 nucleotides are TGCAGCGTTCTCGCGCCTGGAAACACCATATATTTT.

The sample holds many counts of this clonotype. The V and J genes are TRBV2 and TRBJ2-7; 8 bases map to TRBD1. Trimming at V came to 7 bases and at J to 0 bases, leaving 5 bases not matched to a gene. CDR3 length equals 14 residues. Looked up from germline, CDR1 is SNHLY and CDR2 is FYNNEI. CDR3 loop: CASTWTGSSYEQYF. CDR3 DNA sequence: TGTGCCAGCACCTGGACAGGGAGCTCCTACGAGCAGTACTTC.

This clonotype has ten or more counts. The chain employs TRBV5-1 and TRBJ2-1; 9 bases agree with TRBD2. This CDR3 contains 17 residues. Germline values: CDR1 SGHRS, CDR2 YFSETQ. Unmatched junction bases numbered 10, after V lost 4 bases and J lost 2 bases. CDR3: CASSLVGRLAAYNEQFF. The CDR3 nucleotides read TGCGCCAGCAGCCTGGTCGGGCGACTAGCGGCCTACAATGAGCAGTTCTTC.

There are many counts of this clonotype. The chain joins TRBV6-1 to TRBJ1-5, with no clear D. The CDR3 length is 14 residues. CDR1 is MNHNS, CDR2 SASEGT, per germline. The V gene lost 6 bases and the J gene lost 0 bases, with 9 bases spanning the gap. CDR3 amino acids: CASSGRGSNQPQHF. The CDR3 region has the DNA TGTGCCAGCAGCGGCAGAGGTAGCAATCAGCCCCAGCATTTT.

In its sample, this clonotype was seen many times. V and J are TRBV11-2 and TRBJ2-5; D is perhaps TRBD1 or TRBD2 (5 bases each). Germline-derived CDR1 and CDR2 are SGHAT and FQNNGV. CDR3 length: 16 amino acids. V was clipped by 2 bases and J by 0 bases, with 13 bases between them. CDR3 sequence: CASSLRGAVYQETQYF. The DNA of the CDR3 is TGTGCCAGCAGCTTAAGGGGAGCGGTGTACCAAGAGACCCAGTACTTC.

This clonotype showed up many times. The chain links TRBV7-8 to TRBJ2-1, with 7 bases fitting TRBD1. The CDR3 consists of 12 residues. Unmatched junction bases numbered 6, after V lost 5 bases and J lost 11 bases. Germline V gene data show CDR1 as SGHVS and CDR2 as FQNEAQ. The CDR3 loop is CASSQYRGQQFF. CDR3 DNA sequence: TGTGCCAGCAGCCAATACAGGGGTCAGCAGTTCTTC. Combining the CDR3 with reference TRBV7-8 and TRBJ2-1 gives the whole variable domain GAGVSQSPRYKVAKRGQDVALRCDPISGHVSLFWYQQALGQGPEFLTYFQNEAQLDKSGLPSDRFFAERPEGSVSTLKIQRTQQEDSAVYLCASSQYRGQQFFGPGTRLTVL.

V is TRBV6-2 or TRBV6-3 and J is TRBJ2-1; 13 bases are a match to TRBD2. The CDR3 has 17 residues. Germline lookup yields CDR1 MNHEY and CDR2 SVGEGT. With V trimmed by 6 bases and J by 8 bases, 13 bases remained unmatched. The DNA for the CDR3 is TGTGCCAGCAGCCCTAACTTAGGACTAGCGGGAGACCATGAGCAGTTCTTC. Its protein product is CASSPNLGLAGDHEQFF.

This clonotype occurred a few times. The V gene is TRBV24-1, the J gene TRBJ2-1, with D unclear. Germline CDR1 reads KGHDR; CDR2 reads SFDVKD. V gave up 8 bases and J gave up 6 bases, with 7 bases separating them. There are 11 residues in the CDR3. The CDR3, as DNA: TGTGCCACCAAGGGTTTCAATGAGCAGTTCTTC. This gives the protein CATKGFNEQFF.

In its sample, this clonotype was seen many times. The chain recombines TRBV3-1 with TRBJ1-2; D may be TRBD1 (6 bases). In germline, CDR1 is LGHDT, CDR2 YNNKEL (reference sequence). The length of the CDR3 is 12 residues. Trimming cost V 3 bases and J 8 bases, with 10 bases left between them. CDR3 region: CASSHLGAGYTF. Here the CDR3 DNA reads TGTGCCAGCAGCCACTTGGGGGCCGGCTACACCTTC.

This clonotype was detected only a few times. The genes are TRBV4-1 and TRBJ2-7, with 8 bases matching TRBD1. Germline values: CDR1 MGHRA, CDR2 YSYEKL. Germline trimming cut 3 bases from V and 0 bases from J; bases unmatched to any gene: 7. This CDR3 contains 16 residues. CDR3 DNA: TGCGCCAGCAGCCACCCCGGGACAGGCCTCTCCTACGAGCAGTACTTC. Translating gives CASSHPGTGLSYEQYF.

This clonotype has ten or more counts. The chain links TRBV30 to TRBJ1-1; no reliable D call. CDR1 and CDR2 (germline): GTSNPN, SVGIG (reference sequence). Trimming cost V 4 bases and J 0 bases, with 9 bases left between them. The CDR3 covers 13 residues. CDR3 loop: CAWKGQMNTEAFF. As DNA, the CDR3 is TGTGCCTGGAAAGGGCAGATGAACACTGAAGCTTTCTTT.

The chain couples TRBV20-1 to TRBJ2-1; TRBD1 matches 7 bases. Germline V gene data show CDR1 as DFQATT and CDR2 as SNEGSKA (reference sequence). With V trimmed by 5 bases and J by 12 bases, 10 bases remained unmatched. There are 12 residues in the CDR3. The CDR3 is CSASVTGVSQFF. The CDR3 DNA sequence: TGCAGTGCTTCAGTAACAGGGGTGTCGCAGTTCTTC.

At least ten counts were recorded for this clonotype. The genes are TRBV20-1 and TRBJ2-5, with TRBD2 matching over 9 bases. CDR1 DFQATT and CDR2 SNEGSKA come from the germline V gene (reference sequence). The CDR3 is made up of 16 amino acids. J gave up 4 bases and V 6 bases, and 15 bases lay outside the gene matches. CDR3 nucleotides: TGCAGTGCCCCGGACCTGATAGCGGGAGATGGAGAGACCCAGTACTTC. This sequence encodes CSAPDLIAGDGETQYF.

The V call is TRBV15, the J call TRBJ2-3; tentatively, D is TRBD2 (6 bases). This CDR3 is 17 amino acids long. Germline V gene lookup returns CDR1 LNHNV and CDR2 YYDKDF (reference sequence). V lost 4 bases and J 0 bases, leaving 17 bases between the germline ends. The CDR3 reads CATSTGVAVLSTDTQYF. CDR3 DNA sequence: TGTGCCACCAGCACTGGAGTAGCGGTACTTAGCACAGATACGCAGTATTTT.

This clonotype was counted between two and nine times. The V call is TRBV30, the J call TRBJ2-7; 12 bases are shared with TRBD2. V dropped 3 bases and J dropped 4; count of bases not matched to a gene: 7. Germline V lookup: CDR1 GTSNPN, CDR2 SVGIG (reference sequence). The CDR3 spans 15 residues. The chain's CDR3 is CAWREPSGRGYEQYF. Written as DNA, the CDR3 is TGTGCCTGGAGGGAACCTAGCGGGAGGGGGTACGAGCAGTACTTC.

This chain connects TRBV6-2 or TRBV6-3 to TRBJ1-1, with D uncertain. CDR3 length: 12 amino acids. With 6 bases removed from V and 8 bases from J, the gap between germline ends came to 13 bases. From germline, CDR1 is MNHEY and CDR2 SVGEGT. The CDR3 here is CASSIAPAEAFF. The CDR3 nucleotides read TGTGCCAGCAGCATTGCCCCAGCAGAAGCTTTCTTT.

The chain couples TRBV2 to TRBJ2-1; TRBD2 agrees at 8 bases. CDR1 and CDR2 (germline): SNHLY, FYNNEI. The CDR3 runs to 17 residues. Here the CDR3 DNA reads TGTGGCACCAGTGAGATGAGGTGGCTAGCGGGCCGGAATGAGCAGTTCTTC. This translates into CGTSEMRWLAGRNEQFF.

At least ten counts were recorded for this clonotype. The CDR3 coding sequence is TGTGCCAGCAGTTCCCCACACTTGGACAGGGCCGGGTACGAGCAGTACTTC. It translates to CASSSPHLDRAGYEQYF. V is TRBV28 and J is TRBJ2-7; TRBD1 matches 8 bases. The CDR3 sequence is 17 residues long. Germline CDR1 reads MDHEN; CDR2 reads SYDVKM. V gave up 4 bases and J gave up 4 bases; unmatched junction bases: 15.

This chain uses TRBV9 with TRBJ2-2; D not certain. The germline gives CDR1 SGDLS, CDR2 YYNGEE. V was shortened by 0 bases and J by 4 bases, with 1 base between the two germline ends. The CDR3 is 12 amino acids. Written as DNA, the CDR3 is TGTGCCAGCAGCGTAGCCACCGGGGAGCTGTTTTTT. The encoded protein is CASSVATGELFF.

This chain uses TRBV9 with TRBJ2-5; 8 bases agree with TRBD2. The CDR3 runs to 15 residues. Germline loops: CDR1 SGDLS, CDR2 YYNGEE. V shed 3 bases, J shed 5 bases, and the junction held 9 bases outside the gene matches. The CDR3 DNA sequence: TGTGCCAGCAGCGCCCCGGGACTAGGTGACGAGACCCAGTACTTC. Its protein is CASSAPGLGDETQYF.

In this sample, this clonotype turned up many times. This chain connects TRBV20-1 to TRBJ1-5; tentative D call: TRBD1 (5 bases). Germline values: CDR1 DFQATT, CDR2 SNEGSKA (reference sequence). V was clipped by 6 bases and J by 1 base, with 16 bases between them. CDR3 length: 15 amino acids. The CDR3 is CSARTGESSNQPQHF. For the CDR3, the DNA is TGCAGTGCCCGAACGGGGGAGAGCAGCAATCAGCCCCAGCATTTT.

The chain joins TRBV11-1 to TRBJ2-7; D unclear. Germline CDR1 is SGHAT and CDR2 is FQDESV (reference sequence). Trimming pared 5 bases from V and 5 bases from J, leaving 13 bases between. The CDR3 is made up of 13 amino acids. For the CDR3, the DNA is TGTGCCAGCAGCCTTTGGCAATCCAACGAGCAGTACTTC. This translates into CASSLWQSNEQYF.

The chain couples TRBV11-2 to TRBJ1-6, with 7 bases lining up with TRBD1. The V and J ends lost 2 bases and 8 bases, in that order; junction bases with no gene match: 3. CDR1 and CDR2 from the germline V gene are SGHAT and FQNNGV. The CDR3 length is 14 residues. The CDR3 DNA is TGTGCCAGCAGCTTACCAGGGGGGGATTCACCCCTCCACTTT. It yields the protein CASSLPGGDSPLHF.